This T cell receptor beta chain comes out of a study of blood T cell repertoires in COVID-19. For the study at large: Whether acute or convalescent, the COVID-19 samples came from the United States, Italy and Spain. Nucleic acid was either cDNA or gDNA, and it came from T cells, B-cell-depleted T cells, or PBMCs.

Germline lookup yields CDR1 MDHEN and CDR2 SYDVKM. This CDR3 region has 14 residues. The V segment lost 9 bases and the J segment 5 bases; nucleotides outside the gene matches: 8. The study drew participants aged about 18 to 89 years from about two dozen US areas. The protocol was immunoSEQ multiplex PCR, while the TCRdb copy is restricted to in-frame clones and leaves out a portion. The sample yields under 500,000 clones, approximately 90% seen once. The J gene is TRBJ2-7, the V gene TRBV28; TRBD1 agrees at 12 bases. The sequence was collected from a man aged 25-40 years who had recovered from COVID-19. Sequencing input: PBMCs or T cells enriched from blood (not recorded which). CDR3 bases: TGTGCCAGGAGTCCCGGGACAGGGGGCCACGAGCAGTACTTC. This encodes CARSPGTGGHEQYF.